The 27 T cell receptor beta chains presented below share a single source sample, sequenced in a study of control samples from healthy donors and cancer patients (dated by TCRdb to the early 2020s). The library relied on the immunoSEQ multiplex PCR assay. TCRdb re-hosts the immuneACCESS table, in-frame sequences only. Its copies lack some clones; in the studies checked, an unresolved V gene accounts for under half of them, and the cause for the rest is not known. Within this sample are about 190,000 clones, with roughly nine tenths of them counted one time only. About 2% of the sample is in the top ten clones. The sample consisted of blood. Every receptor here comes from a man aged 25-40 years in good health.

This clone was observed once. This chain uses TRBV11-2 with TRBJ2-3, with D possibly TRBD2 on 6 matching bases. Germline CDR1 and CDR2: SGHAT and FQNNGV. The CDR3 totals 15 residues. Deletions cut 1 base from V and 8 bases from J, with 16 bases between. Here the CDR3 DNA reads TGTGCCAGCAGCTTAGCCCCCGCCCGGGGAGGTACGCAGTATTTT. It specifies CASSLAPARGGTQYF.

The J gene is TRBJ1-6, the V gene TRBV28; 7 nucleotides align to TRBD1. Unmatched junction bases numbered 8, after V lost 4 bases and J lost 5 bases. CDR1 and CDR2 from the germline V gene are MDHEN and SYDVKM. The CDR3 has 16 amino acids. CDR3 sequence: CASSSQSGTDNSPLHF. In DNA, the CDR3 is TGTGCCAGCAGTTCCCAATCCGGGACAGATAATTCACCCCTCCACTTT.

This chain joins TRBV18 and TRBJ2-7; D remains ambiguous. CDR1 is KGHSH and CDR2 is LQKENI in the germline V gene. V lost 3 bases, J lost 0 bases, and 3 bases lay in between. CDR3 size: 12 residues. CDR3 sequence reads: CASSPHSYEQYF. CDR3 DNA sequence: TGTGCCAGCTCACCTCACTCCTACGAGCAGTACTTC.

V gene TRBV12-3 or TRBV12-4 combines with J gene TRBJ1-3, with unresolved D. The V end lost 6 bases, the J end lost 4 bases, and 4 bases lay between the germline ends. This CDR3 is 11 amino acids long. The DNA for the CDR3 is TGTGCCAGCAGACAGGGAAACACCATATATTTT. It encodes CASRQGNTIYF.

This clone was seen a few times. The chain joins TRBV4-1 to TRBJ1-4; TRBD1 might be the D (5 bases). Germline loops: CDR1 MGHRA, CDR2 YSYEKL. V lost 1 base, J lost 0 bases, and 9 bases lay in between. The CDR3 totals 16 residues. The DNA of the CDR3 is TGCGCCAGCAGCCAAGGGACAACCGCAACTAATGAAAAACTGTTTTTT. Amino acids: CASSQGTTATNEKLFF.

CDR3 coding DNA: TGTGCCAGCGGATACCAGGGGGAATCGGACACAGATACGCAGTATTTT. Translating it yields CASGYQGESDTDTQYF. The V and J genes are TRBV25-1 and TRBJ2-3, with 7 bases lining up with TRBD1. Trimming took 8 bases from V and 2 from J; bases not matched to a gene: 13. This CDR3 has 16 residues. CDR1 is MGHDK and CDR2 is SYGVNS in the germline V gene.

The chain combines TRBV13 with TRBJ1-1, with D hard to call. Germline V lookup: CDR1 PRHDT, CDR2 FYEKMQ (reference sequence). This CDR3 contains 13 residues. Trimming shortened V by 0 bases and J by 5 bases, and 7 bases separated the two germline ends. The CDR3 spells CASSLGPFTEAFF. CDR3 nucleotide sequence: TGTGCCAGCAGCTTAGGACCTTTTACTGAAGCTTTCTTT.

The chain joins TRBV30 to TRBJ1-2; no reliable D call. Germline CDR1 and CDR2: GTSNPN and SVGIG (reference sequence). V gave up 4 bases and J gave up 4 bases, with 10 bases separating them. This CDR3 contains 12 residues. CDR3 coding DNA: TGTGCCTGGACAGCCGTTGGCTATGGCTACACCTTC. It encodes CAWTAVGYGYTF.

The V gene is TRBV6-5, the J gene TRBJ2-1; D gene ambiguous. From germline, CDR1 is MNHEY and CDR2 SVGAGI. The CDR3 totals 15 residues. Deletions cut 6 bases from V and 1 base from J, with 13 bases between. CDR3 sequence reads: CASRGLPFSYNEQFF. As DNA, the CDR3 is TGTGCCAGCAGGGGGTTACCGTTTTCCTACAATGAGCAGTTCTTC.

J is TRBJ1-1 and V is TRBV10-3; no reliable D call. There are 15 residues in the CDR3. V lost 3 bases and J 4 bases, leaving 15 bases between the germline ends. Germline CDR1 ENHRY, CDR2 SYGVKD. The CDR3 loop is CAISDSGLAGTEAFF. CDR3 coding DNA: TGTGCCATCAGTGATTCTGGACTGGCTGGCACTGAAGCTTTCTTT.

V gene TRBV3-1 (or the pseudogene TRBV3-2) combines with J gene TRBJ2-2; 7 bases map to TRBD2. The CDR3 totals 16 residues. Germline trimming cut 4 bases from V and 6 bases from J; bases unmatched to any gene: 11. In germline, CDR1 is LGHDT, CDR2 YNNKEL (reference sequence). The CDR3 protein is CASSRKIGLVSGELFF. The CDR3 DNA follows: TGTGCCAGCAGCCGAAAGATTGGACTAGTTTCCGGGGAGCTGTTTTTT.

The chain has TRBV7-9 and TRBJ1-2; D call uncertain. With 5 bases removed from V and 1 base from J, the gap between germline ends came to 14 bases. This CDR3 comprises 15 residues. Per the germline V gene, CDR1 is SEHNR and CDR2 is FQNEAQ (reference sequence). The CDR3 loop is CASSLVGGFNYGYTF. The CDR3 DNA sequence: TGTGCCAGCAGCCTGGTCGGTGGTTTTAACTATGGCTACACCTTC.

The rearrangement joins TRBV5-6 to TRBJ1-5; no definite D call. Looked up from germline, CDR1 is SGHDT and CDR2 is YYEEEE. The CDR3 is 13 residues long. V lost 3 bases and J 3 bases, leaving 7 bases between the germline ends. The CDR3 spells CASSSGDNQPQHF. The CDR3, as DNA: TGTGCCAGCAGCTCTGGGGACAATCAGCCCCAGCATTTT.

This clone was detected only a few times. V is TRBV14 and J is TRBJ2-1; 16 bases are a match to TRBD2. The length of the CDR3 is 15 residues. Germline-derived CDR1 and CDR2 are SGHDN and FVKESK. V shed 5 bases and J 7 bases; nucleotides not matched to a gene: 2. CDR3 protein: CASSSGLAGGNEQFF. In nucleotides, the CDR3 is TGTGCCAGCAGCTCGGGACTAGCGGGGGGGAATGAGCAGTTCTTC.

The V and J genes are TRBV6-2 or TRBV6-3 and TRBJ1-4, with D uncertain. The CDR3 sequence is 15 residues long. Trimming left V 6 bases short and J 1 base short, with 12 bases between. CDR1 is MNHEY, CDR2 SVGEGT, per germline. The CDR3 DNA sequence: TGTGCCAGCAGCCCCGCCTCAGAAACTAATGAAAAACTGTTTTTT. This gives the protein CASSPASETNEKLFF.

This rearrangement joins TRBV12-3 or TRBV12-4 to TRBJ1-2, with unresolved D. V gave up 1 base and J gave up 2 bases, with 5 bases separating them. This CDR3 spans 13 amino acids. Written as DNA, the CDR3 is TGTGCCAGCAGTTTAGGGTCCAACTATGGCTACACCTTC. Translated, it gives CASSLGSNYGYTF.

In this sample, this clone turned up many times. The CDR3 DNA reads as TGTGCCAGCAGCCTAAGTAGGGACGCGGAAAAACTGTTTTTT. Its protein is CASSLSRDAEKLFF. The V gene is TRBV27, the J gene TRBJ1-4, with a weak D call TRBD1 (5 bases). Deletions cut 6 bases from V and 8 bases from J, with 16 bases between. The CDR3 is 14 residues long. Germline V gives CDR1 MNHEY, CDR2 SMNVEV (reference sequence).

Notes on this clone: In the same sample, other DNA sequences code for this CDR3. The chain has TRBV30 and TRBJ1-6; D may be TRBD1 (5 bases). CDR3 size: 15 residues. Germline V lookup: CDR1 GTSNPN, CDR2 SVGIG (reference sequence). V dropped 0 bases and J dropped 7 bases, with 13 bases sitting between them. The DNA for the CDR3 is TGTGCCTGGAGTGTCTCTGGGACTGGGAATTCACCCCTCCACTTT. Amino acid sequence: CAWSVSGTGNSPLHF.

The CDR3 reads CASSFRDRNTEAFF. The CDR3 nucleotides are TGTGCCAGTAGTTTCCGGGACAGGAACACTGAAGCTTTCTTT. The chain uses TRBV19 and TRBJ1-1; TRBD1 matches at 7 bases. This CDR3 comprises 14 residues. Germline V CDR1 and CDR2: LNHDA, SQIVND (reference sequence). Trimming cost V 5 bases and J 1 base; bases outside gene matches: 4.

The CDR3 DNA reads as TGCGCCAGCAGCCGAGGGAGTGAGAGCTCCTACGAGCAGTACTTC. Amino acids: CASSRGSESSYEQYF. The gene calls are TRBV5-1 and TRBJ2-7, with D possibly being TRBD2 (5 bases). Germline V gene sequence: CDR1 SGHRS, CDR2 YFSETQ. V lost 4 bases and J lost 0, with 14 bases in between. CDR3 length: 15 residues.

The chain employs TRBV29-1 and TRBJ2-7, with 8 positions matching TRBD2. V was clipped by 3 bases and J by 6 bases; unmatched bases: 19. Per germline, CDR1 SQVTM and CDR2 ANQGSEA. This CDR3 spans 17 amino acids. The CDR3 region has the DNA TGCAGCGTTGAGCTACAGGGTACGGGGGGACTAGGCGGCGAGCAGTACTTC. Protein product: CSVELQGTGGLGGEQYF.

This clone was observed once. The chain is built from TRBV5-1 and TRBJ2-3, with D tentatively TRBD2 (5 bases). V dropped 7 bases and J dropped 0 bases, with 12 bases sitting between them. The germline gives CDR1 SGHRS, CDR2 YFSETQ. The CDR3 has 14 residues. DNA for the CDR3: TGCGCCAGCTCTGCGAGGGCTAGCACAGATACGCAGTATTTT. It is translated as CASSARASTDTQYF.

The V gene is TRBV4-1, the J gene TRBJ2-7, with TRBD2 identical over 11 bases. V trimming: 5 bases; J trimming: 4 bases; junction bases outside the gene matches: 7. The CDR3 extends over 15 amino acids. Germline assignment: CDR1 MGHRA and CDR2 YSYEKL. The CDR3, as DNA: TGCGCCAGCAGCACCCATAGCGGGGGGGTGTACGAGCAGTACTTC. It specifies CASSTHSGGVYEQYF.

The V gene is TRBV5-1, the J gene TRBJ2-6; no reliable D call. CDR3 size: 15 residues. Germline V lookup: CDR1 SGHRS, CDR2 YFSETQ. V lost 2 bases to trimming and J lost 0 bases, with 6 bases between them. In nucleotides, the CDR3 is TGCGCCAGCAGCTTAGGGCCCTCTGGGGCCAACGTCCTGACTTTC. Residues: CASSLGPSGANVLTF.

This sequence joins TRBV6-2 or TRBV6-3 and TRBJ2-7, with 10 positions matching TRBD1. Trimming cost V 5 bases and J 5 bases; bases outside gene matches: 9. The CDR3 loop spans 15 amino acids. Germline lookup yields CDR1 MNHEY and CDR2 SVGEGT. In DNA, the CDR3 is TGTGCCAGCAGTACAACGGGACAGGGGTTCAACGAGCAGTACTTC. This sequence encodes CASSTTGQGFNEQYF.

CDR3 in DNA: TGTGCCAGCAGCCAAGAAGGGTTTCGAAATCAGCCCCAGCATTTT. This sequence encodes CASSQEGFRNQPQHF. The chain carries TRBV3-1 (or the pseudogene TRBV3-2) and TRBJ1-5; no definite D call. This CDR3 is built from 15 residues. The germline CDR1 and CDR2 sequences are LGHDT and YNNKEL (reference sequence). Trimming shortened V by 0 bases and J by 4 bases, and 10 bases separated the two germline ends.

CDR3 protein: CASSLGGLLTF. CDR3 sequence (DNA): TGTGCCAGCAGTTTAGGCGGCCTCCTGACTTTC. The chain carries TRBV12-3 or TRBV12-4 and TRBJ2-6; no clear D gene. CDR3 length equals 11 residues. Between the trimmed V and J ends, which lost 1 base and 14 bases, there was a span of 6 bases.